What follows are 4 T cell receptor beta chains derived from one specimen sequenced in a study of T cell changes during pregnancy in multiple sclerosis. The method was immunoSEQ multiplex PCR; TCRdb's version includes in-frame clones alone and lacks a portion of them. The sample has around 33,000 clones, around 90% seen once; the top ten hold about 0.58%. This material consisted of CD4+ T cells from peripheral blood mononuclear cells, taken in the third trimester of pregnancy. These receptors were taken from a female donor in good health, enrolled as a control in a pregnancy study.

Only a few counts were recorded for this clone. The chain combines TRBV5-4 with TRBJ2-7; D gene unclear. The CDR3 runs 15 residues. The germline V gene encodes CDR1 SGHNT and CDR2 YYREEE (reference sequence). Trimming took off 3 bases at V and 3 bases at J, with 16 bases between the two ends. The CDR3 nucleotides are TGTGCCAGCAGCTCACCGGGTCCCCATAACTACGAGCAGTACTTC. Translating it yields CASSSPGPHNYEQYF.

The rearrangement joins TRBV10-2 to TRBJ2-7, with 7 nucleotides matching TRBD2. This CDR3 contains 14 residues. With 3 bases clipped from V and 2 bases from J, the junction kept 4 bases outside the gene matches. CDR1 WSHSY and CDR2 SAAADI come from the germline V gene. Written as DNA, the CDR3 is TGCGCCAGCAGTGACAGCCGGGGGGCCTACGAGCAGTACTTC. Protein product: CASSDSRGAYEQYF.

The rearrangement joins TRBV18 to TRBJ2-1; 8 bases agree with TRBD2. Germline V CDR1 and CDR2: KGHSH, LQKENI. Trimming at V came to 5 bases and at J to 6 bases, leaving 9 bases not matched to a gene. CDR3 length equals 15 residues. The CDR3 DNA follows: TGTGCCAGCTCAAGGAGCGGGGGCCAAGGCAATGAGCAGTTCTTC. Protein sequence: CASSRSGGQGNEQFF.

The chain employs TRBV5-1 and TRBJ1-2, with 8 nucleotides matching TRBD1. Per the germline V gene, CDR1 is SGHRS and CDR2 is YFSETQ. Unmatched junction bases numbered 16, after V lost 4 bases and J lost 8 bases. The length of the CDR3 is 16 residues. For the CDR3, the DNA is TGCGCCAGCAGCCCCGAGGTGTGGCAGGGGGCAGGAGGCTACACCTTC. Translated, it gives CASSPEVWQGAGGYTF. The full variable domain, with the rest looked up from reference TRBV5-1 and TRBJ1-2, is KAGVTQTPRYLIKTRGQQVTLSCSPISGHRSVSWYQQTPGQGLQFLFEYFSETQRNKGNFPGRFSGRQFSNSRSEMNVSTLELGDSALYLCASSPEVWQGAGGYTFGSGTRLTVV.